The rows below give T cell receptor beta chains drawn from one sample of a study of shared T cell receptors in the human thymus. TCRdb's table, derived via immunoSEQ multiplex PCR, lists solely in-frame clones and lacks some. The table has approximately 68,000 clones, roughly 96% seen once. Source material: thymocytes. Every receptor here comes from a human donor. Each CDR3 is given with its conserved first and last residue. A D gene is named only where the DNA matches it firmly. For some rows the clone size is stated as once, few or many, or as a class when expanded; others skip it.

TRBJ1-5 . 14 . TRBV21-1 CASSIGLSNQPQHF TGTGCCAGCAGCATTGGGCTTAGCAATCAGCCCCAGCATTTT
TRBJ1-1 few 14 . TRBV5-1 CASSFVGLGTEAFF TGCGCCAGCAGCTTCGTGGGGCTTGGAACTGAAGCTTTCTTT
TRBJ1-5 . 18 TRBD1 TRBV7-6 CASSLVGAGQGSNQPQHF TGTGCCAGCAGCTTAGTCGGGGCGGGACAGGGTAGCAATCAGCCCCAGCATTTT
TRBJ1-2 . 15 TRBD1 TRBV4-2 CASSSEWGQGASYTF TGTGCCAGCAGCTCCGAGTGGGGACAGGGGGCGAGCTACACCTTC
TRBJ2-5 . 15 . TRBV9 CASSVASGLRETQYF TGTGCCAGCAGCGTAGCTTCGGGGCTTCGAGAGACCCAGTACTTC
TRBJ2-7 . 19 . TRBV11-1 CASSLVSTEKETPIYEQYF TGTGCCAGTAGCTTAGTATCGACAGAAAAAGAGACCCCAATCTACGAGCAGTACTTC
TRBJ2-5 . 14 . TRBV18 CASSPGSGEETQYF TGTGCCAGCTCACCAGGTAGTGGGGAAGAGACCCAGTACTTC
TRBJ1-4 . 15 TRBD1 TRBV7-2 CASSSSGQVAQKLFF TGTGCCAGCAGCTCCTCGGGACAGGTTGCGCAAAAACTGTTTTTT
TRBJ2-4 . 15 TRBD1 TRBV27 CASSPHRDSKNIQYF TGTGCCAGCAGTCCCCATCGGGACAGTAAAAACATTCAGTACTTC
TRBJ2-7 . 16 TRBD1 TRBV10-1 CASSESPGQGAYEQYF TGCGCCAGCAGTGAGTCTCCGGGACAGGGGGCCTACGAGCAGTACTTC
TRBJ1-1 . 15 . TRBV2 CAIPSPGHENTEAFF TGTGCCATCCCGTCTCCGGGACACGAGAACACTGAAGCTTTCTTT
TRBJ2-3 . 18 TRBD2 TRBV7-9 CASSPRTSGGQSTDTQYF TGTGCCAGCAGCCCGCGGACTAGCGGGGGGCAAAGCACAGATACGCAGTATTTT
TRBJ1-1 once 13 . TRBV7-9 CASRQWENTEAFF TGTGCCAGCCGGCAGTGGGAGAACACTGAAGCTTTCTTT
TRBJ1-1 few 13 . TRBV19 CASSIGVNTEAFF TGTGCCAGTAGTATCGGCGTGAACACTGAAGCTTTCTTT
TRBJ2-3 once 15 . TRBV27 CASSLDASGTDTQYF TGTGCCAGCAGTTTAGACGCTAGCGGCACAGATACGCAGTATTTT
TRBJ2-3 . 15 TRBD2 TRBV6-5 CASSKLAGGTDTQYF TGTGCCAGCAGCAAACTAGCGGGGGGCACAGATACGCAGTATTTT
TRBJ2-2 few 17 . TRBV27 CASSLRLLAKNTGELFF TGTGCCAGCAGTTTAAGGTTGCTAGCCAAGAACACCGGGGAGCTGTTTTTT
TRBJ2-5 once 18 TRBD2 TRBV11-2 CASSLELLAGESQETQYF TGTGCCAGCAGCTTAGAGTTACTAGCGGGGGAAAGCCAAGAGACCCAGTACTTC
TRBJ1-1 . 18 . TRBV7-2 CASSLNKERQTLHTEAFF TGTGCCAGCAGCTTAAACAAAGAAAGACAGACACTGCACACTGAAGCTTTCTTT
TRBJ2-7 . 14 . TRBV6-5 CASSPHGSSYEQYF TGTGCCAGCAGCCCCCACGGGAGCTCCTACGAGCAGTACTTC
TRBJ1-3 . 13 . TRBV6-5 CASSGSSGNTIYF TGTGCCAGCTCAGGATCCTCTGGAAACACCATATATTTT
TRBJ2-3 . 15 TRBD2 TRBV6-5 CASSYLAGGHNTQYF TGTGCCAGCAGTTACCTAGCGGGGGGGCATAATACGCAGTATTTT
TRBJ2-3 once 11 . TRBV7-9 CASSLARNGNF TGTGCCAGCAGCTTAGCAAGGAACGGAAACTTT
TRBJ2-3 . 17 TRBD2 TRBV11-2 CASSLEAGGHILDTQYF TGTGCCAGCAGCTTAGAGGCGGGGGGGCATATCTTAGATACGCAGTATTTT
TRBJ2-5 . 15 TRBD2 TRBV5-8 CASSSSGGYQETQYF TGTGCCAGCAGTTCTAGCGGGGGGTACCAAGAGACCCAGTACTTC
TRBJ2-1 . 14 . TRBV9 CASSAGPPYDEQFF TGTGCCAGCAGCGCGGGACCTCCCTACGATGAGCAGTTCTTC
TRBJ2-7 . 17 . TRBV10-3 CAISEGVLGALSYEQYF TGTGCCATCAGTGAGGGGGTTCTGGGGGCCCTATCCTACGAGCAGTACTTC
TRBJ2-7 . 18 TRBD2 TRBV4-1 CASSQEIGLAGGNNEQYF TGCGCCAGCAGCCAAGAAATAGGACTAGCGGGGGGCAACAACGAGCAGTACTTC
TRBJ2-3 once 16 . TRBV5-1 CASSRTSTVCRDTQYF TGTGCCAGCAGCCGAACCTCGACTGTCTGTAGAGATACGCAGTATTTT
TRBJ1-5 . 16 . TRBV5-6 CASSFLPAFSNQPQHF TGTGCCAGCAGCTTTCTTCCAGCTTTTAGCAATCAGCCCCAGCATTTT
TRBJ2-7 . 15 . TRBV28 CASSMDSNSSYEQYF TGTGCCAGCAGCATGGACAGCAATTCCTCCTACGAGCAGTACTTC
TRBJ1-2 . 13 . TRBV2 CASSETDIQGYTF TGTGCCAGCAGTGAGACAGACATCCAAGGCTACACCTTC
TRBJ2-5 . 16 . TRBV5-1 CASSPRRKTVTETQYF TGCGCCAGCAGCCCCCGACGCAAAACAGTAACCGAGACCCAGTACTTC
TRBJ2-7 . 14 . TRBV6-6 CASSYSPTVDEQYF TGTGCCAGCAGTTACTCCCCGACAGTTGACGAGCAGTACTTC
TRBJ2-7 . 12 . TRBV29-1 CSVEENTYEQYF TGCAGCGTTGAAGAGAACACCTACGAGCAGTACTTC
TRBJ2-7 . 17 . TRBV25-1 CASRSQRDSPLYYEQYF TGTGCCAGCAGATCCCAGAGGGACTCCCCCCTCTACTACGAGCAGTACTTC
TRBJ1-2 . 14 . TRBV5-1 CASSPSQADYGYTF TGCGCCAGCAGCCCCAGTCAGGCCGACTATGGCTACACCTTC
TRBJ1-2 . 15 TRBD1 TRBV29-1 CSVKQGAWVNYGYTF TGCAGCGTTAAACAGGGGGCCTGGGTTAACTATGGCTACACCTTC
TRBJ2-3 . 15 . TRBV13 CASSPRTASTDTQYF TGTGCCAGCAGCCCAAGGACGGCGAGCACAGATACGCAGTATTTT
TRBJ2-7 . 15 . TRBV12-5 CASGRDGQIDYEQYF TGTGCTAGTGGCCGTGACGGACAGATCGACTACGAGCAGTACTTC
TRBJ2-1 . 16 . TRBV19 CASTVDQGGAPNEQFF TGTGCCAGTACCGTGGACCAAGGGGGTGCCCCCAATGAGCAGTTCTTC
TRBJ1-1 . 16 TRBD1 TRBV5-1 CASSARQGALDTEAFF TGCGCCAGCAGCGCTAGACAGGGGGCTTTGGACACTGAAGCTTTCTTT
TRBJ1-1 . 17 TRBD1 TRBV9 CASSVVPDDRGRAEAFF TGTGCCAGCAGCGTAGTCCCAGACGACAGGGGAAGGGCTGAAGCTTTCTTT
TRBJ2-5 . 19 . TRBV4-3 CASSQEETRGGGPQETQYF TGCGCCAGCAGCCAAGAAGAGACCCGTGGAGGGGGGCCCCAAGAGACCCAGTACTTC
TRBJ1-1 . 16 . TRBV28 CASRPRDEKGDTEAFF TGTGCCAGCAGACCTAGGGACGAGAAGGGCGACACTGAAGCTTTCTTT
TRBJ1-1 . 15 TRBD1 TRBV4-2 CASSVRQGENTEAFF TGTGCCAGCAGCGTTCGACAGGGGGAGAACACTGAAGCTTTCTTT
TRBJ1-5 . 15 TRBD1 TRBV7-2 CASSAHRGINQPQHF TGTGCCAGCAGCGCCCACAGGGGGATAAATCAGCCCCAGCATTTT
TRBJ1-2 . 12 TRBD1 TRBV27 CASRQQGTGYTF TGTGCCAGCAGGCAACAGGGGACTGGCTACACCTTC
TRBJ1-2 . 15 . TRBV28 CASRIKGLGGYGYTF TGTGCCAGCAGGATCAAAGGGTTAGGGGGATATGGCTACACCTTC
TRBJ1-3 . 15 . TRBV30 CAWSVLRDPGNTIYF TGTGCCTGGAGTGTGTTGCGCGATCCTGGAAACACCATATATTTT
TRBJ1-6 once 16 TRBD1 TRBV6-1 CASSVDRGLIGSPLHF TGTGCCAGCAGTGTGGACAGGGGCCTCATCGGTTCACCCCTCCACTTT
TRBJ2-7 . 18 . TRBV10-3 CAISETPFMGPYLYEQYF TGTGCCATCAGTGAGACCCCTTTTATGGGGCCATACCTTTACGAGCAGTACTTC
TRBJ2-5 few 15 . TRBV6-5 CASSYRLARQETQYF TGTGCCAGCAGTTACAGGCTAGCGCGGCAAGAGACCCAGTACTTC
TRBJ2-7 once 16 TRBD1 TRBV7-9 CASSNIPGQGFYEQYF TGTGCCAGCAGCAACATACCGGGACAGGGATTTTATGAGCAGTACTTC
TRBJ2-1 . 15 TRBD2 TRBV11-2 CASRPGLVGAYEQFF TGTGCCAGCAGACCAGGACTAGTAGGGGCCTATGAGCAGTTCTTC
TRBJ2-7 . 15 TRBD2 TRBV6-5 CASRTSGGPPYEQYF TGTGCCAGCAGAACTAGCGGGGGGCCGCCCTACGAGCAGTACTTC
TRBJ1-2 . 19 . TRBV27 CASSSLADRRSPLTYGYTF TGTGCCAGCAGTTCCCTTGCCGACAGAAGGTCCCCCCTTACCTATGGCTACACCTTC
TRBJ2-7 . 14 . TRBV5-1 CASSLEAGVGEQYF TGCGCCAGCAGCTTGGAGGCAGGGGTGGGCGAGCAGTACTTC
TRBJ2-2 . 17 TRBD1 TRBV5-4 CASSFRTGGRNTGELFF TGTGCCAGCAGTTTCCGGACAGGGGGCCGGAACACCGGGGAGCTGTTTTTT